This T cell receptor beta chain derives from a study of blood T cell repertoires in COVID-19. The table came from immunoSEQ multiplex PCR; TCRdb's copy has only in-frame clones and leaves some out. The sample includes around 170,000 clones, about 87% of them seen just once. The V end was cut by 2 bases, the J end by 5 bases, with 8 bases between. The CDR3 loop spans 13 amino acids. The chain couples TRBV12-3 or TRBV12-4 to TRBJ2-3, with unresolved D. The sequencing sample was made of peripheral blood. This TCR came from a woman aged 30 to 39 with acute or convalescent COVID-19. The CDR3 reads CASSLLRKDTQYF. The CDR3, as DNA: TGTGCCAGCAGTTTACTCAGAAAAGATACGCAGTATTTT.